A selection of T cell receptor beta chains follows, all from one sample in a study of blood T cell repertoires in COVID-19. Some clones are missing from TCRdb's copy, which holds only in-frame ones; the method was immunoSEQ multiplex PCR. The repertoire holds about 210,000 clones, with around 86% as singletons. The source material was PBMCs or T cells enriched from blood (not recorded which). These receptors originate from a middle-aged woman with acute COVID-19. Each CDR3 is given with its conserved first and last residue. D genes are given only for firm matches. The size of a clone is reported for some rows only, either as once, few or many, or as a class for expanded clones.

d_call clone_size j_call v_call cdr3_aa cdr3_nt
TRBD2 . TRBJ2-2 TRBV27 CASRLPGLANTGELFF TGTGCCAGCAGATTACCTGGACTAGCGAACACCGGGGAGCTGTTTTTT
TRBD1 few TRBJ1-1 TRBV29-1 CSVRDRGNTEAFF TGCAGCGTTAGGGACAGGGGGAACACTGAAGCTTTCTTT
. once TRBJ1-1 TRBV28 CASNIGRGAFF TGTGCCAGCAATATCGGGAGGGGGGCTTTCTTT
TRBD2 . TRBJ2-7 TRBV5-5 CASSLSGTYEQYF TGTGCCAGCAGTTTAAGCGGGACCTACGAGCAGTACTTC
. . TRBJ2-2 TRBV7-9 CASTLGGGPSHTGELFF TGTGCCAGCACCTTAGGGGGAGGGCCGAGTCACACCGGGGAGCTGTTTTTT
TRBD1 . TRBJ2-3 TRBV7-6 CASSSQTGLTDTQYF TGTGCCAGCAGCTCCCAGACAGGGCTCACAGATACGCAGTATTTT
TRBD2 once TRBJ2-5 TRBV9 CASSVGTSGEETQYF TGTGCCAGCAGCGTAGGGACTAGCGGGGAAGAGACCCAGTACTTC
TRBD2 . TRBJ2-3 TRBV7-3 CASSLSSPGGGTDTQYF TGTGCCAGCAGCTTATCCTCCCCTGGGGGGGGAACAGATACGCAGTATTTT
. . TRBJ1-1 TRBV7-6 CASSASLRGNTEAFF TGTGCCAGCAGCGCCAGCCTGAGAGGGAACACTGAAGCTTTCTTT
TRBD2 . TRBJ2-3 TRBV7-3 CASSLRVGSGRASADTQYF TGTGCCAGCAGCTTAAGAGTCGGTAGCGGGAGGGCCTCGGCAGATACGCAGTATTTT
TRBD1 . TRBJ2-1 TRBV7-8 CASSLNRGNYNEQFF TGTGCCAGCAGCTTAAACAGGGGTAACTACAATGAGCAGTTCTTC
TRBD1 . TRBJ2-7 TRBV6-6 CASSPRTGGGEQYF TGTGCCAGCAGCCCGAGGACAGGGGGAGGCGAGCAGTACTTC
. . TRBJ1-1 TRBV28 CASSPPDRYTEAFF TGTGCCAGCAGTCCCCCCGACAGGTACACTGAAGCTTTCTTT
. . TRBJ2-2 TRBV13 CASSLGLSGLPGELFF TGTGCCAGCAGCTTAGGCCTAAGTGGGCTCCCCGGGGAGCTGTTTTTT
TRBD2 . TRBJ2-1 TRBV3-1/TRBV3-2 CASSPLTSGRADEQFF TGTGCCAGCAGCCCCTTAACTAGCGGGAGGGCGGATGAGCAGTTCTTC
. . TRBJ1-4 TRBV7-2 CASSLDGHTATNEKLFF TGTGCCAGCAGCTTAGATGGACACACTGCAACTAATGAAAAACTGTTTTTT
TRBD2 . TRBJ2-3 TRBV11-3 CASSLVGGSYDTQYF TGTGCCAGCAGCTTAGTCGGCGGGAGTTACGATACGCAGTATTTT
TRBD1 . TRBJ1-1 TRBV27 CASRSQGTEAFF TGTGCCAGCAGGTCACAGGGGACTGAAGCTTTCTTT
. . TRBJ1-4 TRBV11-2 CASSLEGGAVKLFF TGTGCCAGCAGCTTAGAAGGGGGGGCGGTAAAACTGTTTTTT
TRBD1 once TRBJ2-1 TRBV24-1 CATSDQGQGVSGNEQFF TGTGCCACCAGTGACCAGGGACAGGGGGTATCGGGCAATGAGCAGTTCTTC
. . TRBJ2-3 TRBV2 CASSDSGSLTQYF TGTGCCAGCAGTGATTCAGGCTCATTAACGCAGTATTTT
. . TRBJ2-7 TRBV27 CASKRRSSYEQYF TGTGCCAGCAAGCGGAGGAGCTCCTACGAGCAGTACTTC
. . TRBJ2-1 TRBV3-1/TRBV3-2 CASSRRGTNNEQFF TGTGCCAGCAGCCGCAGAGGGACAAACAATGAGCAGTTCTTC
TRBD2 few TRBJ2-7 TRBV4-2 CASSQGPSGRDSYEQYF TGTGCCAGCAGCCAAGGACCTAGCGGGAGGGACTCCTACGAGCAGTACTTC
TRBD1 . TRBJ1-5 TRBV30 CAWSGRGWQPQHF TGTGCCTGGAGTGGCAGGGGGTGGCAGCCCCAGCATTTT
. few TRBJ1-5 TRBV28 CASIGGALNQPQHF TGTGCCAGCATAGGAGGGGCCCTCAATCAGCCCCAGCATTTT
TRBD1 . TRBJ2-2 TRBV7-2 CASSLRPRQGAGTGELFF TGTGCCAGCAGCCTAAGACCTCGACAGGGGGCGGGAACCGGGGAGCTGTTTTTT
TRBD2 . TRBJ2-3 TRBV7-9 CASSLAGGTDTQYF TGTGCCAGCAGCTTAGCGGGAGGGACAGATACGCAGTATTTT
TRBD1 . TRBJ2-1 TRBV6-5 CAIGTGAEQFF TGTGCCATCGGGACAGGGGCTGAGCAGTTCTTC
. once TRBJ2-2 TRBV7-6 CASSFRSGGELFF TGTGCCAGCAGCTTTCGGTCCGGCGGGGAGCTGTTTTTT